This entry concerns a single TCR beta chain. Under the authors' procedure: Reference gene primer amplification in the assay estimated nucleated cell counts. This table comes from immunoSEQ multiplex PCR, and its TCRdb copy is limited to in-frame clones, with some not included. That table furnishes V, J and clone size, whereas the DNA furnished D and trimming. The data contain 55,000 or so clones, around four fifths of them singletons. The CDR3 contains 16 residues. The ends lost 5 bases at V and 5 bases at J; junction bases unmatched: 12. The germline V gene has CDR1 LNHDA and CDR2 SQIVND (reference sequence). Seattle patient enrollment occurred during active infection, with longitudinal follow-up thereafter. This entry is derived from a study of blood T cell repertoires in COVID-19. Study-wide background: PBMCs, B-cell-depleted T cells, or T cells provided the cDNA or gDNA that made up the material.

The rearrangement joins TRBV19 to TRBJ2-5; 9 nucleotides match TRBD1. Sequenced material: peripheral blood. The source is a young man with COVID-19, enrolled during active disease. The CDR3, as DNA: TGTGCCAGTAGTGCGGGAATCACAGGGGGCGGGGAGACCCAGTACTTC. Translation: CASSAGITGGGETQYF.